Following are 15 T cell receptor beta chains from one sample sequenced in a study of shared clonotypes between healthy human individuals (dated by TCRdb to 2019 to 2021). CD8 naive samples were obtained by positive selection for CCR7 among CD45RO-negative cells, yielding a CD45RA+CCR7+ population from which TemRA cells were excluded. Libraries were constructed by the immunoSEQ multiplex PCR assay. What TCRdb holds here is the immuneACCESS table cut down to in-frame rearrangements. Part of the clones is not present; checked against another copy, under half of the missing clones reflect an unresolved V gene, and the others are unexplained. For this sample there are 2 million or so clones; roughly 95% appear just once. Together, the top ten hold 0.9% to 1.4% of the sample. Sequencing was carried out using naive CD8+ T cells sorted from blood. Explained via the paper, the cell subset or site label denotes: CD45RA+CCR7+. Source of these receptors: a man aged 18-30 years in good health.

The rearrangement links TRBV30 to TRBJ1-5; possibly TRBD1 for D (5 bases). CDR1 is GTSNPN and CDR2 is SVGIG in the germline V gene (reference sequence). The CDR3 length is 15 residues. The ends were cut back, 4 bases at V and 5 bases at J, with 18 bases in the middle. The CDR3 protein is CAWTAGVSGYQPQHF. The CDR3 DNA follows: TGTGCCTGGACCGCGGGGGTTAGCGGATATCAGCCCCAGCATTTT. The entire variable domain, with the rest obtained from reference TRBV30 and TRBJ1-5, is as follows: SQTIHQWPATLVQPVGSPLSLECTVEGTSNPNLYWYRQAAGRGLQLLFYSVGIGQISSEVPQNLSASRPQDRQFILSSKKLLLSDSGFYLCAWTAGVSGYQPQHFGDGTRLSIL.

As concerns this clone: Other nucleotide sequences from this sample produce the same CDR3. The chain links TRBV19 to TRBJ2-7, with 8 bases aligning to TRBD1. Germline V CDR1 and CDR2: LNHDA, SQIVND (reference sequence). V trimming: 5 bases; J trimming: 2 bases; junction bases outside the gene matches: 5. The CDR3 consists of 14 residues. CDR3 nucleotide sequence: TGTGCCAGTAGTCCTTGGACAGGGACCTACGAGCAGTACTTC. Translation: CASSPWTGTYEQYF.

This clone appeared a few times. Additional DNA sequences in this sample encode the identical CDR3. This chain connects TRBV9 to TRBJ2-7; 10 bases are a match to TRBD2. CDR1 is SGDLS, CDR2 YYNGEE, per germline. The CDR3 length is 14 residues. Trimming took 0 bases from V and 3 from J; bases not matched to a gene: 0. In DNA form, the CDR3 reads TGTGCCAGCAGCGTAGGGACTAGCGGCTACGAGCAGTACTTC. Its translation: CASSVGTSGYEQYF.

The gene calls are TRBV10-3 and TRBJ2-1; either TRBD1 or TRBD2 may fit D (5 bases each). Germline loops: CDR1 ENHRY, CDR2 SYGVKD. V was cut by 4 bases and J by 8 bases, with 15 bases left in between. The CDR3 has 14 residues. The CDR3, as DNA: TGTGCCATCAGTGGGCCGGGACCAGGGCATGAGCAGTTCTTC. Protein product: CAISGPGPGHEQFF.

The chain is built from TRBV10-1 and TRBJ2-5; D is undetermined. The V end lost 0 bases, the J end lost 2 bases, and 10 bases lay between the germline ends. Germline assignment: CDR1 WNHNN and CDR2 SYGVQD (reference sequence). CDR3 length: 15 amino acids. The CDR3 protein is CASSESSAFQETQYF. CDR3 bases: TGCGCCAGCAGTGAGTCTTCCGCGTTTCAAGAGACCCAGTACTTC.

The chain combines TRBV4-1 with TRBJ2-7, with 9 positions matching TRBD1. CDR3 length: 15 amino acids. Germline loops: CDR1 MGHRA, CDR2 YSYEKL. The ends lost 8 bases at V and 5 bases at J; junction bases unmatched: 13. For the CDR3, the DNA is TGCGCCAGCCGTAGGACCGGGACAGGGACGGACGAGCAGTACTTC. Protein: CASRRTGTGTDEQYF.

This chain joins TRBV7-2 and TRBJ2-7; D possibly corresponds to TRBD2 (5 bases). V lost 1 base and J lost 4, with 17 bases in between. Germline-derived CDR1 and CDR2 are SGHTA and FQGNSA. This CDR3 has 16 amino acids. Here the CDR3 reads CASSLGEGAGFYEQYF. In DNA form, the CDR3 reads TGTGCCAGCAGCTTAGGAGAGGGCGCGGGTTTTTACGAGCAGTACTTC. Looking up the rest from reference TRBV7-2 and TRBJ2-7 gives the full variable domain: GAGVSQSPSNKVTEKGKDVELRCDPISGHTALYWYRQSLGQGLEFLIYFQGNSAPDKSGLPSDRFSAERTGGSVSTLTIQRTQQEDSAVYLCASSLGEGAGFYEQYFGPGTRLTVT.

This clone appeared a single time. V and J are TRBV7-9 and TRBJ2-7; D is uncertain. The germline gives CDR1 SEHNR, CDR2 FQNEAQ (reference sequence). The length of the CDR3 is 16 residues. The V end was cut by 2 bases, the J end by 1 base, with 15 bases between. The CDR3 nucleotides read TGTGCCAGCAGCTTATACGTGGCAGCACCGTCCTACGAGCAGTACTTC. It encodes CASSLYVAAPSYEQYF.

This chain connects TRBV7-9 to TRBJ1-1; D possibly corresponds to TRBD1 (5 bases). The V gene lost 1 base and the J gene lost 6 bases, with 6 bases spanning the gap. Germline V gene sequence: CDR1 SEHNR, CDR2 FQNEAQ (reference sequence). The CDR3 totals 12 residues. The CDR3 DNA reads TGTGCCAGCAGCTTAGTGACAGCTGAAGCTTTCTTT. It codes for CASSLVTAEAFF.

The V and J genes are TRBV5-4 and TRBJ1-1; 7 nucleotides line up with TRBD1. Germline loops: CDR1 SGHNT, CDR2 YYREEE (reference sequence). V shed 0 bases and J 3 bases; nucleotides not matched to a gene: 11. CDR3 size: 17 residues. The CDR3 DNA reads TGTGCCAGCAGCTTGGGTTCATACAGGGGTTCGTACACTGAAGCTTTCTTT. This translates into CASSLGSYRGSYTEAFF.

The rearrangement links TRBV2 to TRBJ2-3; 13 nucleotides agree with TRBD2. This CDR3 has 18 amino acids. Trimming at V came to 6 bases and at J to 0 bases, leaving 9 bases not matched to a gene. In germline, CDR1 is SNHLY, CDR2 FYNNEI. Here the CDR3 reads CASRTGLAGSSSTDTQYF. For the CDR3, the DNA is TGTGCCAGCAGAACGGGACTAGCGGGAAGCTCTAGCACAGATACGCAGTATTTT. Supplemented by reference TRBV2 and TRBJ2-3, the full variable domain reads EPEVTQTPSHQVTQMGQEVILRCVPISNHLYFYWYRQILGQKVEFLVSFYNNEISEKSEIFDDQFSVERPDGSNFTLKIRSTKLEDSAMYFCASRTGLAGSSSTDTQYFGPGTRLTVL.

This chain connects TRBV5-1 to TRBJ2-1, with D perhaps TRBD1 (6 bases). The CDR3 runs to 17 residues. V dropped 0 bases and J dropped 6 bases, with 19 bases sitting between them. The germline gives CDR1 SGHRS, CDR2 YFSETQ. CDR3 in amino acids: CASSLGIVQGFSNEQFF. Here the CDR3 DNA reads TGCGCCAGCAGCTTGGGAATTGTCCAGGGGTTTTCCAATGAGCAGTTCTTC.

Notes on this clone: At one end the junction does not follow the germline gene, possibly because of a read error. V usage is TRBV9 and J usage is TRBJ2-7; 7 bases are a match to TRBD2. The CDR3 has 16 residues. Germline CDR1 is SGDLS and CDR2 is YYNGEE. CDR3 bases: TGTGCCAGCAGCCCAGCGGGGCCCAGCGGAGGCCTCGAGCAGCACTTC. Translated: CASSPAGPSGGLEQHF.

The chain employs TRBV5-6 and TRBJ2-2, with a weak D call TRBD2 (6 bases). The V gene's germline CDR1 is SGHDT and CDR2 YYEEEE. The CDR3 spans 14 residues. V was cut by 5 bases and J by 3 bases, with 11 bases left in between. The CDR3 region has the DNA TGTGCCAGCAGGTCCAGGGAGGACACCGGGGAGCTGTTTTTT. Amino acid sequence: CASRSREDTGELFF.

CDR3 DNA: TGTGCCAGCAGCTTATTTCCGGCCGGCAGTGTCCAAGAGACCCAGTACTTC. It is translated as CASSLFPAGSVQETQYF. This chain joins TRBV13 and TRBJ2-5; D not certain. Germline lookup yields CDR1 PRHDT and CDR2 FYEKMQ (reference sequence). This CDR3 spans 17 amino acids. The V end was cut by 2 bases, the J end by 1 base, with 17 bases between.